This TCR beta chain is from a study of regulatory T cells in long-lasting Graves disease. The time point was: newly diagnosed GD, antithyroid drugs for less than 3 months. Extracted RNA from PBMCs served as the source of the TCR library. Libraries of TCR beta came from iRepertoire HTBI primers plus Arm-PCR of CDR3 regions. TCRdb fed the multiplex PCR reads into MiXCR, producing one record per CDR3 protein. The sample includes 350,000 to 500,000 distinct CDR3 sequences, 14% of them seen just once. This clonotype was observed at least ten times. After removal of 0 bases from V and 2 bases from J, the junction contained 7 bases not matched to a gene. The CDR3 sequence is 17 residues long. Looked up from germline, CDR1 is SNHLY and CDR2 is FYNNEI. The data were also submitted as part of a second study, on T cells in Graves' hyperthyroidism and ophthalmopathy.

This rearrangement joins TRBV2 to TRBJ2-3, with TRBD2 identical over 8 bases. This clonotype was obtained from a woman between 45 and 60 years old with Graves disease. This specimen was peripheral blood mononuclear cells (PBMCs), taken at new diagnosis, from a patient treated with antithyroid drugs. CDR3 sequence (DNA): TGTGCCAGCAGTGAAGCGCGGGGGGCGGGAGTCACAGATACGCAGTATTTT. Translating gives CASSEARGAGVTDTQYF.